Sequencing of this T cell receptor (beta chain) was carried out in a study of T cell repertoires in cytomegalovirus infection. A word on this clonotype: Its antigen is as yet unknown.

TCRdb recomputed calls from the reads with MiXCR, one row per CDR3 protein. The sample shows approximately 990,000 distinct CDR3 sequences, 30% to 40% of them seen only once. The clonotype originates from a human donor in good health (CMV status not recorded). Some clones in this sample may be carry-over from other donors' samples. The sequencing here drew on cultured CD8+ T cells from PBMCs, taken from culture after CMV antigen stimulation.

The CDR3 spells CASSLADGETQYF. CDR3 in DNA: TGCGCCAGCAGCTTGGCCGACGGGGAGACCCAGTACTTC. This chain links TRBV5-1 with TRBJ2-5; D ambiguous. Germline V gene data show CDR1 as SGHRS and CDR2 as YFSETQ. V was cut by 0 bases and J by 5 bases, with 8 bases left in between. CDR3 size: 13 residues.